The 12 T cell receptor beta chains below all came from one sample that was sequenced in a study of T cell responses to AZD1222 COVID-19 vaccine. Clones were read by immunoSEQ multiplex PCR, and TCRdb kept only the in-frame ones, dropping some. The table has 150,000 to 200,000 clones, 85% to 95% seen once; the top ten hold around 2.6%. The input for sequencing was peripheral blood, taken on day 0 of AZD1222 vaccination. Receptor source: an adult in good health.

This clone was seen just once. The CDR3 reads CASSKPGLAVRLANEQFF. Here the CDR3 DNA reads TGTGCCAGTAGTAAACCGGGACTAGCGGTAAGGCTGGCCAATGAGCAGTTCTTC. The chain combines TRBV19 with TRBJ2-1, with TRBD2 identical over 11 bases. The V segment lost 4 bases and the J segment 6 bases; nucleotides outside the gene matches: 14. This CDR3 spans 18 amino acids. Germline assignment: CDR1 LNHDA and CDR2 SQIVND (reference sequence).

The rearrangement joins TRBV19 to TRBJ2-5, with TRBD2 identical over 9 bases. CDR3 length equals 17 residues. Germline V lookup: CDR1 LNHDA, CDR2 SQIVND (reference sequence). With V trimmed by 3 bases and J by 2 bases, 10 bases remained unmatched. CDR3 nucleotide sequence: TGTGCCAGTAGTATTAAACGTGGGAGCGGGAGGCAAGAGACCCAGTACTTC. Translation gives CASSIKRGSGRQETQYF.

The CDR3 reads CASSLAGLKVTGELFF. The CDR3 DNA reads as TGTGCCAGCAGCTTGGCGGGACTAAAGGTCACCGGGGAGCTGTTTTTT. The chain joins TRBV5-4 to TRBJ2-2, with 7 bases identical to TRBD2. Unmatched junction bases numbered 6, after V lost 0 bases and J lost 4 bases. This CDR3 is built from 16 residues. CDR1 SGHNT and CDR2 YYREEE come from the germline V gene (reference sequence).

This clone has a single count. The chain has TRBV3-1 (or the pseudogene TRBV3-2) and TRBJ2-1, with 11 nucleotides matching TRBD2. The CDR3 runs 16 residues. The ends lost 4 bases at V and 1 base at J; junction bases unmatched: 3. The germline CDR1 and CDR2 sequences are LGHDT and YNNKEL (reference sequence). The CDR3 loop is CASSPLAGGSYNEQFF. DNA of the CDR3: TGTGCCAGCAGCCCGTTAGCGGGAGGGTCCTACAATGAGCAGTTCTTC.

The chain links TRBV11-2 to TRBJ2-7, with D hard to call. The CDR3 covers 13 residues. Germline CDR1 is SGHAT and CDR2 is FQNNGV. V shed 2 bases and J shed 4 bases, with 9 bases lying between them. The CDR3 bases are TGTGCCAGCAGCTTAAACCCTAGGTACGAGCAGTACTTC. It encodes CASSLNPRYEQYF.

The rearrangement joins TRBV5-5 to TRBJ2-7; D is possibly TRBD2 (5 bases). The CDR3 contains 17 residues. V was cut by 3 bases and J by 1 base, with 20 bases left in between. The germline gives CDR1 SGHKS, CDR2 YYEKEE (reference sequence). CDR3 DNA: TGTGCCAGCAGCTCTGTGCTTCCTAGCTTTAGGTCCTACGAGCAGTACTTC. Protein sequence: CASSSVLPSFRSYEQYF.

This chain's CDR3 is CASTRTSGDNEQFF. CDR3 sequence (DNA): TGTGCCAGCACAAGGACTAGCGGGGACAATGAGCAGTTCTTC. This rearrangement joins TRBV6-5 to TRBJ2-1; 12 bases agree with TRBD2. There are 14 residues in the CDR3. The V segment lost 7 bases and the J segment 5 bases; nucleotides outside the gene matches: 3. Germline V CDR1 and CDR2: MNHEY, SVGAGI.

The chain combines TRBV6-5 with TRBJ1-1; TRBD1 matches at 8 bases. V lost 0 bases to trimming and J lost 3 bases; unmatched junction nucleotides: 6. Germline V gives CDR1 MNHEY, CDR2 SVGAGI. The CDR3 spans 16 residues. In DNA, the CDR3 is TGTGCCAGCAGTTACTCGCGCGGACAGGGATACACTGAAGCTTTCTTT. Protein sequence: CASSYSRGQGYTEAFF.

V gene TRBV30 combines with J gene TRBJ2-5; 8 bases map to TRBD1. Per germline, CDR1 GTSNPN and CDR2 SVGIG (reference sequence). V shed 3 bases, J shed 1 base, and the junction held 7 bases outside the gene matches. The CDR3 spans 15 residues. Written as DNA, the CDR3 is TGTGCCTGGAGCAAACTTCAGGGGGCCCAAGAGACCCAGTACTTC. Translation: CAWSKLQGAQETQYF.

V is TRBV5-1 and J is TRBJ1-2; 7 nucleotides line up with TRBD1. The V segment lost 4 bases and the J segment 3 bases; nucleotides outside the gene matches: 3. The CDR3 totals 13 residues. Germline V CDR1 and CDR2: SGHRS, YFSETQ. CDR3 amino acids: CASSTDRDYGYTF. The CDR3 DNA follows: TGCGCCAGCAGCACTGACAGGGACTATGGCTACACCTTC.

The CDR3 bases are TGTGCCTGGAGTGTTAGGGAAACCGGGGAGCTGTTTTTT. This codes for CAWSVRETGELFF. V usage is TRBV30 and J usage is TRBJ2-2; D not resolved. The V gene lost 0 bases and the J gene lost 5 bases, with 7 bases spanning the gap. This CDR3 has 13 residues. The germline gives CDR1 GTSNPN, CDR2 SVGIG (reference sequence).

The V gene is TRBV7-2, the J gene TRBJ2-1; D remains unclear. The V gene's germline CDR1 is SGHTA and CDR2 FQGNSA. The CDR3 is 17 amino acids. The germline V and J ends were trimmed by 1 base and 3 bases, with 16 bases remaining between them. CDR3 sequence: CASSLVSEIRFYNEQFF. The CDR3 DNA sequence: TGTGCCAGCAGCTTAGTGAGCGAAATAAGGTTCTACAATGAGCAGTTCTTC. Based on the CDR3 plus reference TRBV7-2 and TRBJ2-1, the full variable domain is GAGVSQSPSNKVTEKGKDVELRCDPISGHTALYWYRQSLGQGLEFLIYFQGNSAPDKSGLPSDRFSAERTGGSVSTLTIQRTQQEDSAVYLCASSLVSEIRFYNEQFFGPGTRLTVL.